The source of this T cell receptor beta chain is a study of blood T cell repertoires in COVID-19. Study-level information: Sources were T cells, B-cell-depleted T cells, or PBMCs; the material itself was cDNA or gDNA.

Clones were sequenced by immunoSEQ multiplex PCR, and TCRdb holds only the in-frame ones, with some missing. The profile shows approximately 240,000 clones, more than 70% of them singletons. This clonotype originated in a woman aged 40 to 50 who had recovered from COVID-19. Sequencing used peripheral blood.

DNA for the CDR3: TGTGCCAGCAGCTCGCGGGACAGGGGGTTCACCGGGGAGCTGTTTTTT. Protein sequence: CASSSRDRGFTGELFF. The chain is built from TRBV7-3 and TRBJ2-2, with 11 bases matching TRBD1. CDR1 and CDR2 (germline): SGHTA, FQGTGA. The J segment lost 4 bases and the V segment lost 4 bases, leaving 5 bases of the junction unmatched. This CDR3 has 16 amino acids.